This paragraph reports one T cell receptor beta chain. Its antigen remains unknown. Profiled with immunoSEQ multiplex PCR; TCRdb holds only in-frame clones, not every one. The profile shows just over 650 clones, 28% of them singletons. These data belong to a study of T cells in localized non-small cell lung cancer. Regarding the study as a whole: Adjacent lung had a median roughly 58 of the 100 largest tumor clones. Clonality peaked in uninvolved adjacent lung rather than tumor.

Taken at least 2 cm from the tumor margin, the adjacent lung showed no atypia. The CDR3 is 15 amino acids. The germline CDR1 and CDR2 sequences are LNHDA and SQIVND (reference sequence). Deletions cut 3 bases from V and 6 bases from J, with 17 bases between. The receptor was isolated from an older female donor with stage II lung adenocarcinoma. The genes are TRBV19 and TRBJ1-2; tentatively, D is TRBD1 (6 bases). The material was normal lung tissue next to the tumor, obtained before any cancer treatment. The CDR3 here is CASSMREWTADGYTF. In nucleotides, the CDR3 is TGTGCCAGTAGTATGAGGGAGTGGACAGCGGATGGCTACACCTTC.